The rows below give T cell receptor beta chains drawn from one sample of a study of cytomegalovirus exposure and HLA in healthy donors. Only in-frame clones appear in the TCRdb table, and some are missing; sequencing was by immunoSEQ multiplex PCR. The data contain under 300,000 clones, 80% to 90% of them singletons. The sequenced sample was PBMCs. Receptors were obtained from a woman in her late teens or twenties in good health and CMV-seronegative. CDR3s include the opening cysteine and the closing phenylalanine or tryptophan. The order of the fields is clone size, D gene, J gene, V gene, CDR3 protein, CDR3 DNA. The D gene is left open where the match is weak. The listing skips clone size in some rows; elsewhere it reads once, few, many or a size class.

clone_size: NA; d_call: TRBD2; j_call: TRBJ2-7; v_call: TRBV7-2; cdr3_aa: CASSVTSGRTYEQYF; cdr3_nt: TGTGCCAGCAGCGTAACTAGCGGGAGGACCTACGAGCAGTACTTC
clone_size: NA; d_call: NA; j_call: TRBJ1-1; v_call: TRBV7-2; cdr3_aa: CASSFQRVNTEAFF; cdr3_nt: TGTGCCAGCAGCTTTCAGAGGGTAAACACTGAAGCTTTCTTT
clone_size: NA; d_call: TRBD1; j_call: TRBJ1-1; v_call: TRBV30; cdr3_aa: CAWSTGQGAIEAFF; cdr3_nt: TGTGCCTGGAGTACCGGACAGGGGGCGATTGAAGCTTTCTTT
clone_size: NA; d_call: NA; j_call: TRBJ1-2; v_call: TRBV25-1; cdr3_aa: CASSESERYGYTF; cdr3_nt: TGTGCCAGCAGTGAATCCGAGAGGTATGGCTACACCTTC
clone_size: NA; d_call: NA; j_call: TRBJ1-1; v_call: TRBV7-3; cdr3_aa: CASSREGGLGAFF; cdr3_nt: TGTGCCAGCAGCCGAGAAGGGGGTTTGGGCGCTTTCTTT
clone_size: NA; d_call: NA; j_call: TRBJ2-1; v_call: TRBV29-1; cdr3_aa: CSVEGGPNEQFF; cdr3_nt: TGCAGCGTTGAGGGGGGGCCAAATGAGCAGTTCTTC
clone_size: NA; d_call: NA; j_call: TRBJ1-1; v_call: TRBV6-6; cdr3_aa: CATQWSLGDTEAFF; cdr3_nt: TGTGCCACCCAGTGGAGCCTTGGAGACACTGAAGCTTTCTTT
clone_size: NA; d_call: TRBD1; j_call: TRBJ1-1; v_call: TRBV11-3; cdr3_aa: CASSQQGPLNTEAFF; cdr3_nt: TGTGCCAGCAGCCAACAGGGGCCCTTGAACACTGAAGCTTTCTTT
clone_size: NA; d_call: TRBD1; j_call: TRBJ2-3; v_call: TRBV27; cdr3_aa: CASSLSTGRDTQYF; cdr3_nt: TGTGCCAGCAGTTTATCGACAGGGAGAGATACGCAGTATTTT
clone_size: NA; d_call: NA; j_call: TRBJ1-4; v_call: TRBV29-1; cdr3_aa: CSAASGGNEKLFF; cdr3_nt: TGCAGCGCCGCCTCCGGGGGTAATGAAAAACTGTTTTTT
clone_size: NA; d_call: NA; j_call: TRBJ1-2; v_call: TRBV6-5; cdr3_aa: CASSYRGAGYGYTF; cdr3_nt: TGTGCCAGCAGTTACCGGGGAGCGGGCTATGGCTACACCTTC
clone_size: NA; d_call: NA; j_call: TRBJ1-3; v_call: TRBV6-5; cdr3_aa: CASSYRGSGNTIYF; cdr3_nt: TGTGCCAGCAGTTACAGGGGTTCAGGAAACACCATATATTTT
clone_size: once; d_call: NA; j_call: TRBJ1-6; v_call: TRBV27; cdr3_aa: CASSLEASFNSPLHF; cdr3_nt: TGTGCCAGCAGTTTAGAGGCATCATTCAATTCACCCCTCCACTTT
clone_size: NA; d_call: NA; j_call: TRBJ1-2; v_call: TRBV2; cdr3_aa: CASSEVNSNYGYTF; cdr3_nt: TGTGCCAGCAGTGAAGTAAACAGCAACTATGGCTACACCTTC
clone_size: NA; d_call: TRBD2; j_call: TRBJ2-1; v_call: TRBV10-3; cdr3_aa: CAITGGLAGPYNEQFF; cdr3_nt: TGTGCCATCACAGGGGGACTAGCGGGCCCCTACAATGAGCAGTTCTTC
clone_size: NA; d_call: TRBD2; j_call: TRBJ2-3; v_call: TRBV7-8; cdr3_aa: CASSPRPTSGTYTDTQYF; cdr3_nt: TGTGCCAGCAGCCCCCGCCCGACTAGCGGGACCTACACAGATACGCAGTATTTT
clone_size: once; d_call: NA; j_call: TRBJ1-2; v_call: TRBV4-3; cdr3_aa: CASSQDIGGQLSNYGYTF; cdr3_nt: TGCGCCAGCAGCCAAGATATCGGTGGGCAGCTTTCTAACTATGGCTACACCTTC
clone_size: NA; d_call: TRBD1; j_call: TRBJ2-7; v_call: TRBV30; cdr3_aa: CAWTNGQGRIRYEQYF; cdr3_nt: TGTGCCTGGACGAATGGACAGGGGAGAATTAGGTACGAGCAGTACTTC
clone_size: NA; d_call: TRBD1; j_call: TRBJ1-2; v_call: TRBV9; cdr3_aa: CASSVAGWTGSGGYTF; cdr3_nt: TGTGCCAGCAGCGTAGCCGGGTGGACAGGCTCGGGGGGCTACACCTTC
clone_size: NA; d_call: TRBD2; j_call: TRBJ2-7; v_call: TRBV9; cdr3_aa: CASSVSTSRSYEQYF; cdr3_nt: TGTGCCAGCAGCGTTTCGACTAGCAGATCCTACGAGCAGTACTTC
clone_size: NA; d_call: NA; j_call: TRBJ1-6; v_call: TRBV7-9; cdr3_aa: CASNSGSNYNSPLHF; cdr3_nt: TGTGCCAGCAATTCGGGTAGTAATTATAATTCACCCCTCCACTTT
clone_size: NA; d_call: TRBD1; j_call: TRBJ2-2; v_call: TRBV7-6; cdr3_aa: CASSLGQESTLNTGELFF; cdr3_nt: TGTGCCAGCAGTTTGGGACAGGAATCGACACTGAACACCGGGGAGCTGTTTTTT
clone_size: NA; d_call: NA; j_call: TRBJ2-5; v_call: TRBV5-6; cdr3_aa: CASSLPQETQYF; cdr3_nt: TGTGCCAGCAGCTTACCCCAGGAGACCCAGTACTTC
clone_size: NA; d_call: NA; j_call: TRBJ1-2; v_call: TRBV18; cdr3_aa: CASSPNDRLYGYTF; cdr3_nt: TGTGCCAGCTCCCCAAATGACAGGCTCTATGGCTACACCTTC
clone_size: few; d_call: TRBD1; j_call: TRBJ1-2; v_call: TRBV28; cdr3_aa: CASRPTGDYGYTF; cdr3_nt: TGTGCCAGCAGGCCGACAGGGGACTATGGCTACACCTTC
clone_size: NA; d_call: NA; j_call: TRBJ2-3; v_call: TRBV19; cdr3_aa: CASRGAPGTQYF; cdr3_nt: TGTGCCAGTAGGGGGGCCCCTGGAACGCAGTATTTT
clone_size: NA; d_call: NA; j_call: TRBJ1-2; v_call: TRBV6-5; cdr3_aa: CASSYSGGSYGYTF; cdr3_nt: TGTGCCAGCAGTTACTCGGGGGGGTCCTATGGCTACACCTTC
clone_size: NA; d_call: NA; j_call: TRBJ2-7; v_call: TRBV7-7; cdr3_aa: CASSASGREGDYEQYF; cdr3_nt: TGTGCTAGCAGCGCCTCGGGCAGGGAGGGGGACTACGAGCAGTACTTC
clone_size: NA; d_call: TRBD1; j_call: TRBJ1-2; v_call: TRBV4-2; cdr3_aa: CASTPGQGANYGYTF; cdr3_nt: TGTGCCAGCACCCCAGGACAGGGGGCTAACTATGGCTACACCTTC
clone_size: NA; d_call: TRBD2; j_call: TRBJ2-5; v_call: TRBV30; cdr3_aa: CAWASGRRETQYF; cdr3_nt: TGTGCCTGGGCTAGCGGGAGAAGGGAGACCCAGTACTTC
clone_size: NA; d_call: TRBD1; j_call: TRBJ1-5; v_call: TRBV30; cdr3_aa: CAWSRQGGSNQPQHF; cdr3_nt: TGTGCCTGGAGTCGGCAGGGGGGAAGCAATCAGCCCCAGCATTTT
clone_size: NA; d_call: NA; j_call: TRBJ1-1; v_call: TRBV27; cdr3_aa: CASSTRGNTEAFF; cdr3_nt: TGTGCCAGCAGTACTCGAGGCAACACTGAAGCTTTCTTT
clone_size: NA; d_call: NA; j_call: TRBJ1-3; v_call: TRBV5-1; cdr3_aa: CASSLEEGNTIYF; cdr3_nt: TGCGCCAGCAGCTTGGAGGAGGGAAACACCATATATTTT
clone_size: NA; d_call: NA; j_call: TRBJ2-1; v_call: TRBV28; cdr3_aa: CASSSVVGTYNEQFF; cdr3_nt: TGTGCCAGCAGTTCCGTCGTGGGGACTTACAATGAGCAGTTCTTC
clone_size: NA; d_call: TRBD1; j_call: TRBJ2-1; v_call: TRBV6-1; cdr3_aa: CASSRQGGDNEQFF; cdr3_nt: TGTGCCAGCAGCCGACAGGGGGGGGACAATGAGCAGTTCTTC
clone_size: NA; d_call: TRBD2; j_call: TRBJ2-1; v_call: TRBV18; cdr3_aa: CASSPRLAGDNEQFF; cdr3_nt: TGTGCCAGCTCACCCCGACTAGCGGGGGACAATGAGCAGTTCTTC
clone_size: NA; d_call: TRBD1; j_call: TRBJ1-1; v_call: TRBV27; cdr3_aa: CASSLLQGAWTEAFF; cdr3_nt: TGTGCCAGCAGTTTACTACAGGGGGCATGGACTGAAGCTTTCTTT
clone_size: NA; d_call: NA; j_call: TRBJ1-2; v_call: TRBV10-3; cdr3_aa: CATLTPDRQLDGYTF; cdr3_nt: TGTGCCACACTTACACCTGATAGACAGCTCGATGGCTACACCTTC
clone_size: NA; d_call: TRBD1; j_call: TRBJ2-7; v_call: TRBV19; cdr3_aa: CASSPTGVPSYEQYF; cdr3_nt: TGTGCCAGTAGTCCCACAGGGGTTCCCTCCTACGAGCAGTACTTC
clone_size: NA; d_call: NA; j_call: TRBJ1-2; v_call: TRBV14; cdr3_aa: CASTPGGAWYGYTF; cdr3_nt: TGTGCCAGCACCCCCGGGGGGGCATGGTATGGCTACACCTTC
clone_size: NA; d_call: TRBD1; j_call: TRBJ2-7; v_call: TRBV19; cdr3_aa: CATSTGTGYEQYF; cdr3_nt: TGTGCCACCTCGACAGGGACGGGCTACGAGCAGTACTTC
clone_size: once; d_call: NA; j_call: TRBJ2-7; v_call: TRBV7-9; cdr3_aa: CASSFGSSYEQYF; cdr3_nt: TGTGCCAGCAGCTTTGGGAGCTCCTACGAGCAGTACTTC
clone_size: NA; d_call: NA; j_call: TRBJ1-1; v_call: TRBV27; cdr3_aa: CASSATGSTEAFF; cdr3_nt: TGTGCCAGCAGTGCCACGGGGTCCACTGAAGCTTTCTTT
clone_size: once; d_call: NA; j_call: TRBJ2-6; v_call: TRBV6-1; cdr3_aa: CASSEPTGGRSGANVLTF; cdr3_nt: TGTGCCAGCAGTGAACCGACGGGGGGCCGCTCTGGGGCCAACGTCCTGACTTTC
clone_size: once; d_call: TRBD1; j_call: TRBJ1-2; v_call: TRBV5-1; cdr3_aa: CASSERTGGNYGYTF; cdr3_nt: TGCGCCAGCAGCGAACGGACAGGGGGCAACTATGGCTACACCTTC
clone_size: NA; d_call: TRBD2; j_call: TRBJ2-5; v_call: TRBV19; cdr3_aa: CASSIVAGEETQYF; cdr3_nt: TGTGCCAGTAGTATCGTAGCGGGGGAAGAGACCCAGTACTTC
clone_size: NA; d_call: TRBD1; j_call: TRBJ1-2; v_call: TRBV18; cdr3_aa: CASSPVPGQPNYGYTF; cdr3_nt: TGTGCCAGCTCACCGGTGCCGGGACAGCCGAACTATGGCTACACCTTC
clone_size: NA; d_call: NA; j_call: TRBJ1-1; v_call: TRBV18; cdr3_aa: CASSPVGDGAFF; cdr3_nt: TGTGCCAGCTCACCGGTAGGGGATGGAGCTTTCTTT
clone_size: NA; d_call: NA; j_call: TRBJ1-2; v_call: TRBV7-2; cdr3_aa: CASSLASGDSHGYTF; cdr3_nt: TGTGCCAGCAGCTTAGCGTCAGGCGATTCCCATGGCTACACCTTC
clone_size: NA; d_call: NA; j_call: TRBJ2-5; v_call: TRBV11-3; cdr3_aa: CASSPQGRGKETQYF; cdr3_nt: TGTGCCAGCAGCCCGCAAGGGAGGGGGAAGGAGACCCAGTACTTC